The rows below give T cell receptor beta chains drawn from one sample of a study of T cells in Graves' hyperthyroidism and ophthalmopathy. MiXCR, applied by TCRdb to the multiplex PCR reads, yields one record per CDR3 protein. Among hundreds of thousands of distinct CDR3 sequences, around 15% were seen once, and the ten largest hold approximately 13%. The specimen sequenced was blood. These receptors originate from a young man with Graves' ophthalmopathy. Both conserved end residues are part of each CDR3. Each record gives: CDR3 protein, CDR3 DNA, V gene, J gene, clone size, D gene. D genes are given only for firm matches. Clone size, where shown, is once, few, many, or a class for clones that have expanded.

cdr3_aa: CASSQDFSAEAFF
cdr3_nt: TGTGCCAGCAGCCAAGATTTTTCAGCCGAAGCTTTCTTT
v_call: TRBV3-1
j_call: TRBJ1-1
clone_size: many
d_call: .

cdr3_aa: CASSNSGSYYGYTF
cdr3_nt: TGCGCCAGCAGCAACAGCGGGTCGTACTATGGCTACACCTTC
v_call: TRBV5-1
j_call: TRBJ1-2
clone_size: many
d_call: .

cdr3_aa: CASSLDPIRTLYEQYF
cdr3_nt: TGTGCCAGCAGCTTGGATCCGATCCGTACCCTTTACGAGCAGTACTTC
v_call: TRBV5-5
j_call: TRBJ2-7
clone_size: many
d_call: .

cdr3_aa: CSAHDSKLYGYTF
cdr3_nt: TGCAGTGCTCACGACAGCAAACTCTATGGCTACACCTTC
v_call: TRBV20-1
j_call: TRBJ1-2
clone_size: .
d_call: .

cdr3_aa: CASSSQGANTEAFF
cdr3_nt: TGTGCCAGCAGCTCACAGGGGGCGAACACTGAAGCTTTCTTT
v_call: TRBV7-9
j_call: TRBJ1-1
clone_size: few
d_call: TRBD1

cdr3_aa: CASSLPGQVRGYTF
cdr3_nt: TGTGCCAGCAGTTTACCGGGACAGGTACGCGGCTACACCTTC
v_call: TRBV28
j_call: TRBJ1-2
clone_size: many
d_call: TRBD1

cdr3_aa: CASRRASARGKGYNEQFF
cdr3_nt: TGTGCCAGCCGAAGGGCCTCAGCGAGGGGGAAGGGCTACAATGAGCAGTTCTTC
v_call: TRBV6-1
j_call: TRBJ2-1
clone_size: many
d_call: .

cdr3_aa: CSVDWAEGYTF
cdr3_nt: TGCAGCGTTGATTGGGCAGAGGGCTACACCTTC
v_call: TRBV29-1
j_call: TRBJ1-2
clone_size: few
d_call: .

cdr3_aa: CASSPRTGRSSYEQYF
cdr3_nt: TGCGCCAGCAGCCCCCGGACAGGGCGAAGCTCCTACGAGCAGTACTTC
v_call: TRBV4-1
j_call: TRBJ2-7
clone_size: few
d_call: TRBD1

cdr3_aa: CASSHEGARHEQYF
cdr3_nt: TGTGCCAGCAGCCACGAAGGGGCTAGGCACGAGCAGTACTTC
v_call: TRBV6-2/TRBV6-3
j_call: TRBJ2-7
clone_size: many
d_call: .

cdr3_aa: CAIQGYTGELFF
cdr3_nt: TGTGCCATCCAAGGATACACCGGGGAGCTGTTTTTT
v_call: TRBV27
j_call: TRBJ2-2
clone_size: .
d_call: .

cdr3_aa: CASRGGGRGGKLFF
cdr3_nt: TGTGCCAGCAGGGGGGGGGGGCGCGGCGGGAAGCTGTTTTTT
v_call: TRBV7-2
j_call: TRBJ2-2
clone_size: .
d_call: .

cdr3_aa: CASSFTGADTEAFF
cdr3_nt: TGTGCCAGCAGTTTCACCGGGGCGGACACTGAAGCTTTCTTT
v_call: TRBV6-5
j_call: TRBJ1-1
clone_size: many
d_call: .

cdr3_aa: CSARTTRESDGTDTQYF
cdr3_nt: TGCAGTGCTAGAACCACGAGGGAGTCCGATGGTACAGATACGCAGTATTTT
v_call: TRBV20-1
j_call: TRBJ2-3
clone_size: many
d_call: .

cdr3_aa: CASSVGTGGREQFF
cdr3_nt: TGTGCCAGCAGCGTTGGGACAGGGGGCAGGGAGCAGTTCTTC
v_call: TRBV9
j_call: TRBJ2-1
clone_size: .
d_call: TRBD1

cdr3_aa: CASSRETGNSPLHF
cdr3_nt: TGCGCCAGCAGTCGAGAGACAGGGAATTCACCCCTCCACTTT
v_call: TRBV5-1
j_call: TRBJ1-6
clone_size: many
d_call: TRBD1

cdr3_aa: CAISLGEGNEYF
cdr3_nt: TGTGCCATCAGCCTCGGAGAGGGGAATGAGTATTTT
v_call: TRBV10-3
j_call: TRBJ2-3
clone_size: many
d_call: .

cdr3_aa: CASIGQGSNQPQHF
cdr3_nt: TGTGCCAGCATCGGGCAGGGAAGCAATCAGCCCCAGCATTTT
v_call: TRBV2
j_call: TRBJ1-5
clone_size: many
d_call: .

cdr3_aa: CASSSSGGSSYEQYF
cdr3_nt: TGTGCCAGCAGTTCCAGCGGGGGGAGCTCCTACGAGCAGTACTTC
v_call: TRBV27
j_call: TRBJ2-7
clone_size: many
d_call: TRBD2

cdr3_aa: CATSDPGLAGVGETQYF
cdr3_nt: TGTGCCACCAGTGACCCCGGACTAGCGGGGGTTGGGGAGACCCAGTACTTC
v_call: TRBV24-1
j_call: TRBJ2-5
clone_size: many
d_call: TRBD2

cdr3_aa: CASSITPYQETQYF
cdr3_nt: TGTGCCAGCAGTATAACACCGTACCAAGAGACCCAGTACTTC
v_call: TRBV6-1
j_call: TRBJ2-5
clone_size: many
d_call: .

cdr3_aa: CASRSTYGYTF
cdr3_nt: TGTGCCAGCAGGAGCACCTATGGCTACACCTTC
v_call: TRBV6-1
j_call: TRBJ1-2
clone_size: .
d_call: .

cdr3_aa: CASSLQGSFTGELFF
cdr3_nt: TGCGCCAGCAGCTTACAGGGTAGCTTCACCGGGGAGCTGTTTTTT
v_call: TRBV5-1
j_call: TRBJ2-2
clone_size: many
d_call: .

cdr3_aa: CASSTREGTLLSFF
cdr3_nt: TGTGCCAGCAGCACGAGGGAGGGAACTCTCTTATCTTTCTTT
v_call: TRBV11-1
j_call: TRBJ1-1
clone_size: many
d_call: .

cdr3_aa: CANSPLGQPQHF
cdr3_nt: TGTGCCAACAGCCCCCTGGGTCAGCCCCAGCATTTT
v_call: TRBV7-9
j_call: TRBJ1-5
clone_size: few
d_call: .

cdr3_aa: CASSLMVGYLNTEAFF
cdr3_nt: TGTGCCAGCAGTTTAATGGTGGGATACCTGAACACTGAAGCTTTCTTT
v_call: TRBV27
j_call: TRBJ1-1
clone_size: many
d_call: .

cdr3_aa: CASKLSNGDYGYTF
cdr3_nt: TGTGCCAGCAAACTTTCCAATGGTGACTATGGCTACACCTTC
v_call: TRBV7-9
j_call: TRBJ1-2
clone_size: many
d_call: .

cdr3_aa: CASSTYRGLSGELFF
cdr3_nt: TGCGCCAGCAGCACTTACAGGGGGCTGAGCGGGGAGCTGTTTTTT
v_call: TRBV5-1
j_call: TRBJ2-2
clone_size: many
d_call: TRBD1

cdr3_aa: CASGSGLNTDTQYF
cdr3_nt: TGCGCCAGCGGGAGCGGGTTGAACACAGATACGCAGTATTTT
v_call: TRBV5-1
j_call: TRBJ2-3
clone_size: many
d_call: .

cdr3_aa: CASRRAGTRVETQYF
cdr3_nt: TGTGCCAGCAGGCGCGCAGGGACAAGAGTGGAGACCCAGTACTTC
v_call: TRBV7-2
j_call: TRBJ2-5
clone_size: many
d_call: .

cdr3_aa: CASSLRGFGGANTGELFF
cdr3_nt: TGTGCCAGCAGCTTAAGGGGTTTTGGGGGCGCGAACACCGGGGAGCTGTTTTTT
v_call: TRBV11-2
j_call: TRBJ2-2
clone_size: many
d_call: .

cdr3_aa: CATSDKTGGIGTDTQYF
cdr3_nt: TGTGCCACCAGTGATAAAACAGGGGGGATCGGCACAGATACGCAGTATTTT
v_call: TRBV24-1
j_call: TRBJ2-3
clone_size: .
d_call: TRBD1

cdr3_aa: CASSSPGGDEQYF
cdr3_nt: TGCGCCAGCAGCTCGCCAGGGGGCGACGAGCAGTACTTC
v_call: TRBV5-1
j_call: TRBJ2-7
clone_size: many
d_call: TRBD1

cdr3_aa: CASSLKGRWASGSLNEQFF
cdr3_nt: TGTGCCAGCAGCTTAAAGGGTCGGTGGGCTAGCGGGAGTTTGAATGAGCAGTTCTTC
v_call: TRBV7-3
j_call: TRBJ2-1
clone_size: many
d_call: TRBD2

cdr3_aa: CSANPDYTQYF
cdr3_nt: TGCAGTGCCAACCCTGACTATACGCAGTATTTT
v_call: TRBV20-1
j_call: TRBJ2-3
clone_size: many
d_call: .

cdr3_aa: CASRPGQGLWRETPETQYF
cdr3_nt: TGTGCCAGCAGGCCAGGACAGGGCCTTTGGCGGGAGACCCCAGAGACCCAGTACTTC
v_call: TRBV6-1
j_call: TRBJ2-5
clone_size: many
d_call: .

cdr3_aa: CASSSGQGGTDTQYF
cdr3_nt: TGCGCCAGCAGCTCAGGACAGGGGGGGACGGATACGCAGTATTTT
v_call: TRBV5-1
j_call: TRBJ2-3
clone_size: many
d_call: TRBD1

cdr3_aa: CSAPPPPTGVETQYF
cdr3_nt: TGCAGTGCCCCCCCCCCCCCGACGGGGGTAGAGACCCAGTACTTC
v_call: TRBV20-1
j_call: TRBJ2-5
clone_size: .
d_call: .

cdr3_aa: CATRNRTGAYGYTF
cdr3_nt: TGTGCCACCAGAAATCGGACAGGAGCCTATGGCTACACCTTC
v_call: TRBV15
j_call: TRBJ1-2
clone_size: .
d_call: TRBD1

cdr3_aa: CASSPRWAGSTDTQYF
cdr3_nt: TGTGCCAGCAGCCCCCGCTGGGCAGGGAGCACAGATACGCAGTATTTT
v_call: TRBV11-2
j_call: TRBJ2-3
clone_size: few
d_call: .

cdr3_aa: CASSPGGLAGLNEQFF
cdr3_nt: TGTGCCAGCAGCCCGGGAGGACTAGCGGGATTAAATGAGCAGTTCTTC
v_call: TRBV7-3
j_call: TRBJ2-1
clone_size: many
d_call: TRBD2